The clone carrying this T cell receptor beta chain has just a few counts. The source of the sample is a study of blood T cell repertoires in COVID-19. Study information: Acute-phase and convalescent COVID-19 samples originated in the United States, Italy and Spain. PBMCs, B-cell-depleted T cells, or T cells were the source of the cDNA or gDNA that made up the material.

The germline V gene has CDR1 SNHLY and CDR2 FYNNEI. Unmatched junction bases numbered 6, after V lost 5 bases and J lost 4 bases. The length of the CDR3 is 15 residues. Per the study methods: Amplifying reference gene primers gave estimates of nucleated cell counts. Clones were read by immunoSEQ multiplex PCR, and TCRdb kept only the in-frame ones, dropping some. That table supplies the V and J calls and clone size; D and trimming were determined from the DNA. The sample includes a few hundred thousand clones, 84% seen only once; the top ten take under 5.5%. The chain joins TRBV2 to TRBJ2-2; 8 positions match TRBD1. Sequenced input: peripheral blood. The clonotype originates from a man aged 55 to 69 with acute or convalescent COVID-19. CDR3 coding DNA: TGTGCCAGCAGTAGACAGGGGATGACCACCGGGGAGCTGTTTTTT. Residues: CASSRQGMTTGELFF.